This TCR beta chain was sequenced for a study of cytomegalovirus exposure and HLA in healthy donors. General observations from the study: The study flagged some 180 TCR beta chains as cytomegalovirus-associated. Subsequent analysis revealed that first-cohort TCR clusters tended to co-occur in the roughly 120 validation repertoires.

From the 120-subject validation cohort, which was separate from the roughly 690-subject first cohort, the donors were drawn. A word on this clone: Its antigen is unidentified.

Libraries were prepared by immunoSEQ multiplex PCR; TCRdb keeps only in-frame clonotypes and omits some of them. The sample includes some 260,000 clones, roughly 87% seen only once; the top ten take 12%. After removal of 3 bases from V and 6 bases from J, the junction contained 11 bases not matched to a gene. This CDR3 region has 17 residues. CDR1 LGHNA and CDR2 YNFKEQ come from the germline V gene. This sequence was found in a man younger than 30 in good health and CMV-seropositive. J is TRBJ2-2 and V is TRBV4-2; 9 bases agree with TRBD2. The sequencing input was PBMCs. CDR3 residues: CASSQRLAASKAGELFF. The CDR3 bases are TGTGCCAGCAGCCAGCGACTAGCGGCTAGTAAGGCCGGGGAGCTGTTTTTT.